The 32 T cell receptor beta chains presented below share a single source sample, sequenced in a study of blood T cells in healthy people across ages. Combining a sample-barcoded 5' primer with a J-beta primer mix, a second PCR ran for 7 to 11 cycles. TCRdb used MiXCR to reprocess the 5' RACE reads, holding one entry per CDR3 protein. The sample lists 270,000 or so distinct CDR3 sequences; 27% were seen once. Sequenced sample: blood. The receptors were gathered from a woman in her 70s in good health.

V gene TRBV3-1 combines with J gene TRBJ1-2; unclear D gene. Between the trimmed V and J ends, which lost 4 bases and 8 bases, there was a span of 11 bases. The CDR3 covers 12 residues. Germline V gene data show CDR1 as LGHDT and CDR2 as YNNKEL (reference sequence). The CDR3 here is CASSRGDGGYTF. DNA for the CDR3: TGTGCCAGCAGCCGTGGGGATGGAGGCTACACCTTC.

This sequence joins TRBV7-2 and TRBJ2-3; possibly TRBD2 for D (5 bases). Per the germline V gene, CDR1 is SGHTA and CDR2 is FQGNSA. Trimming removed 1 base at V and 5 bases at J, with 7 bases between. The CDR3 covers 13 residues. In DNA, the CDR3 is TGTGCCAGCAGCTTAGTTGGAGGAGATACGCAGTATTTT. Protein product: CASSLVGGDTQYF.

This clonotype was counted between two and nine times. V and J are TRBV28 and TRBJ1-2; D call uncertain. The CDR3 runs 13 residues. V was cut by 2 bases and J by 1 base, with 5 bases left in between. Germline V gene data show CDR1 as MDHEN and CDR2 as SYDVKM. The chain's CDR3 is CASSLRVNYGYTF. Written as DNA, the CDR3 is TGTGCCAGCAGTTTAAGGGTTAACTATGGCTACACCTTC.

This sequence joins TRBV19 and TRBJ1-5, with D tentatively TRBD1 (5 bases). In germline, CDR1 is LNHDA, CDR2 SQIVND (reference sequence). The V end was cut by 3 bases, the J end by 3 bases, with 12 bases between. CDR3 length: 15 amino acids. CDR3 protein: CASSIRGGTNQPQHF. CDR3 DNA: TGTGCCAGTAGTATCCGCGGGGGGACCAATCAGCCCCAGCATTTT.

This clonotype appeared many times. This chain uses TRBV7-9 with TRBJ1-1; no reliable D call. Deletions cut 1 base from V and 0 bases from J, with 3 bases between. The CDR3 has 13 amino acids. Germline-derived CDR1 and CDR2 are SEHNR and FQNEAQ (reference sequence). DNA for the CDR3: TGTGCCAGCAGCTTAGGGATGAACACTGAAGCTTTCTTT. It yields the protein CASSLGMNTEAFF.

In this sample, this clonotype turned up a few times. The junction differs from germline at one of its ends, possibly a read error. The chain uses TRBV4-1 and TRBJ2-7; a possible D gene is TRBD1 (6 bases). Germline V gene data show CDR1 as MGHRA and CDR2 as YSYEKL. This CDR3 spans 14 amino acids. The CDR3 reads CTSSQVSRGGEQYF. Written as DNA, the CDR3 is TGCACCAGCAGCCAAGTCTCCCGAGGGGGCGAGCAGTACTTC.

This clonotype came up a few times. The rearrangement links TRBV20-1 to TRBJ1-5; D is ambiguous. The CDR3 extends over 15 amino acids. In germline, CDR1 is DFQATT, CDR2 SNEGSKA (reference sequence). Trimming removed 0 bases at V and 6 bases at J, with 15 bases between. CDR3 nucleotide sequence: TGCAGTGCTAGAGATCGGCCTGAAAGAGGTCAGCCCCAGCATTTT. Its protein product is CSARDRPERGQPQHF.

The chain combines TRBV29-1 with TRBJ1-2, with TRBD1 identical over 8 bases. This CDR3 contains 13 residues. The V segment lost 7 bases and the J segment 4 bases; nucleotides outside the gene matches: 8. Per germline, CDR1 SQVTM and CDR2 ANQGSEA. CDR3 nucleotide sequence: TGCAGCGCATACGCAGGGGGCGTCTATGGCTACACCTTC. This gives the protein CSAYAGGVYGYTF. Looking up the rest from reference TRBV29-1 and TRBJ1-2 gives the full variable domain: SAVISQKPSRDICQRGTSLTIQCQVDSQVTMMFWYRQQPGQSLTLIATANQGSEATYESGFVIDKFPISRPNLTFSTLTVSNMSPEDSSIYLCSAYAGGVYGYTFGSGTRLTVV.

This chain connects TRBV28 to TRBJ2-5, with TRBD2 matching 13 bases. V was pared by 3 bases and J by 4 bases, with 5 bases of the junction left unmatched. This CDR3 spans 16 amino acids. CDR1 is MDHEN, CDR2 SYDVKM, per germline. DNA of the CDR3: TGTGCCAGCAGTTTTTTGGGACTAGCGGGGATAGAGACCCAGTACTTC. It translates to CASSFLGLAGIETQYF.

The sample holds a few counts of this clonotype. The CDR3 protein is CSAGHTVGGGAGEQFF. The CDR3 nucleotides read TGCAGTGCTGGCCATACCGTAGGCGGGGGGGCTGGTGAGCAGTTCTTC. The V call is TRBV20-1, the J call TRBJ2-1; 9 bases agree with TRBD2. Germline CDR1 reads DFQATT; CDR2 reads SNEGSKA (reference sequence). V gave up 5 bases and J gave up 9 bases; unmatched junction bases: 17. CDR3 length: 16 residues.

The chain employs TRBV29-1 and TRBJ1-4; 9 bases match TRBD1. Germline loops: CDR1 SQVTM, CDR2 ANQGSEA. V lost 5 bases to trimming and J lost 8 bases; unmatched junction nucleotides: 6. The CDR3 is 13 residues long. This CDR3 reads CSVRQGVGEKLFF. CDR3 sequence (DNA): TGCAGCGTTAGACAGGGGGTCGGGGAAAAACTGTTTTTT.

This clonotype was observed a few times. The V call is TRBV29-1, the J call TRBJ2-5, with TRBD1 identical over 10 bases. The last part of the DNA fits TRBJ2-7 better; the J call may be wrong. Germline loops: CDR1 SQVTM, CDR2 ANQGSEA. The CDR3 loop spans 13 amino acids. CDR3 residues: CSVLTGGLHEQYF. CDR3 sequence (DNA): TGCAGCGTTTTGACAGGGGGCCTCCACGAGCAGTACTTC.

This clonotype was detected only a few times. The V gene is TRBV20-1, the J gene TRBJ2-1; TRBD2 matches at 9 bases. The CDR3 loop spans 14 amino acids. The germline V gene has CDR1 DFQATT and CDR2 SNEGSKA (reference sequence). The ends lost 6 bases at V and 4 bases at J; junction bases unmatched: 7. The CDR3 DNA is TGCAGTGCGACACGGACTAGCGTATACAATGAGCAGTTCTTC. This gives the protein CSATRTSVYNEQFF.

This clonotype was detected only a few times. This chain uses TRBV20-1 with TRBJ1-1, with 7 bases that match TRBD1. Germline V gene data show CDR1 as DFQATT and CDR2 as SNEGSKA (reference sequence). This CDR3 region has 15 residues. V lost 3 bases to trimming and J lost 5 bases; unmatched junction nucleotides: 12. The CDR3 DNA reads TGCAGTGCTAGCTCGTTACAGGGGCGGAGAACTGAAGCTTTCTTT. It translates to CSASSLQGRRTEAFF.

V and J are TRBV12-3 or TRBV12-4 and TRBJ2-7; D uncertain. Trimming took 5 bases from V and 4 from J, leaving 12 bases between them. The CDR3 has 13 residues. CDR3 bases: TGTGCCAGCAGTCCCCAAGAAGGGTACGAGCAGTACTTC. Translation: CASSPQEGYEQYF.

This clonotype occurred a few times. The rearrangement uses TRBV4-3 and TRBJ2-4, with D possibly TRBD1 on 6 matching bases. Germline loops: CDR1 LGHNA, CDR2 YSLEER. The V and J ends lost 1 base and 3 bases respectively, with 10 bases between them. This CDR3 spans 15 amino acids. CDR3 loop: CASSQAEGGKNIQYF. The CDR3 DNA is TGCGCCAGCAGCCAAGCAGAAGGGGGCAAAAACATTCAGTACTTC.

In this sample, this clonotype turned up a few times. This sequence joins TRBV7-9 and TRBJ2-3; 8 bases align to TRBD2. The CDR3 is 19 residues long. Germline V lookup: CDR1 SEHNR, CDR2 FQNEAQ (reference sequence). J gave up 0 bases and V 4 bases, and 15 bases lay outside the gene matches. CDR3 region: CASSSKLTSGTTSTDTQYF. CDR3 nucleotides: TGTGCCAGCAGCTCCAAACTAACTAGCGGAACGACTAGCACAGATACGCAGTATTTT.

The V gene is TRBV19, the J gene TRBJ1-5; a possible D gene is TRBD1 (5 bases). This CDR3 region has 15 residues. Trimming pared 9 bases from V and 3 bases from J, leaving 18 bases between. CDR1 is LNHDA and CDR2 is SQIVND in the germline V gene (reference sequence). The CDR3 protein is CASRPGGAYNQPQHF. DNA for the CDR3: TGTGCCAGCCGTCCTGGAGGGGCGTACAATCAGCCCCAGCATTTT.

This clonotype was seen a few times. This chain connects TRBV5-1 to TRBJ2-5; 9 bases are a match to TRBD1. The J call may not be correct, given that the DNA end is closer to TRBJ2-1. The germline V gene encodes CDR1 SGHRS and CDR2 YFSETQ. This CDR3 has 13 residues. The CDR3 DNA reads TGCGCCAGCAGCTGGACAGGGGTGGGTGAGCAGTTCTTC. Its protein product is CASSWTGVGEQFF.

This clonotype was seen ten or more times. The chain employs TRBV4-1 and TRBJ2-1; TRBD2 aligns across 9 bases. CDR1 and CDR2 from the germline V gene are MGHRA and YSYEKL. The ends lost 3 bases at V and 7 bases at J; junction bases unmatched: 7. This CDR3 region has 15 residues. In DNA form, the CDR3 reads TGCGCCAGCAGCCAGCCGGGACTAGCTGGGAATGAGCAGTTCTTC. Encoded protein: CASSQPGLAGNEQFF.

V gene TRBV24-1 combines with J gene TRBJ2-1; D possibly corresponds to TRBD2 (6 bases). Trimming left V 4 bases short and J 4 bases short, with 7 bases between. The CDR3 runs 13 residues. Germline CDR1 reads KGHDR; CDR2 reads SFDVKD. CDR3 in amino acids: CATSDRGYNEQFF. The CDR3 DNA is TGTGCCACCAGTGACCGGGGGTACAATGAGCAGTTCTTC.

The chain recombines TRBV7-2 with TRBJ2-4; D is possibly TRBD1 (6 bases). Deletions cut 2 bases from V and 2 bases from J, with 7 bases between. The germline V gene encodes CDR1 SGHTA and CDR2 FQGNSA. CDR3 length equals 14 residues. Here the CDR3 reads CASSLTGTKNIQYF. CDR3 nucleotides: TGTGCCAGCAGCTTAACAGGGACCAAAAACATTCAGTACTTC.

Only a few counts were recorded for this clonotype. This chain joins TRBV7-2 and TRBJ2-3, with D perhaps matching TRBD2 (5 bases). This CDR3 spans 14 amino acids. CDR1 and CDR2 from the germline V gene are SGHTA and FQGNSA. V was clipped by 1 base and J by 6 bases, with 11 bases between them. In DNA form, the CDR3 reads TGTGCCAGCAGCTTAGGACTATCCCCGGATACGCAGTATTTT. Translating gives CASSLGLSPDTQYF.

A single count supports this clonotype. The chain employs TRBV6-2 or TRBV6-3 and TRBJ1-6; 7 bases match TRBD1. This CDR3 is 14 amino acids long. J gave up 9 bases and V 6 bases, and 8 bases lay outside the gene matches. From germline, CDR1 is MNHEY and CDR2 SVGEGT. The DNA for the CDR3 is TGTGCCAGCAGACCTACAGGGGATCGTTCACCCCTCCACTTT. Translated, it gives CASRPTGDRSPLHF.

This clonotype was seen a handful of times. The rearrangement joins TRBV4-3 to TRBJ2-5; 10 bases align to TRBD2. The DNA end favors TRBJ2-7, so the J call may be wrong. Germline V gives CDR1 LGHNA, CDR2 YSLEER. The CDR3 consists of 16 residues. This chain's CDR3 is CASSQFPSGSSYEQYF. CDR3 in DNA: TGCGCCAGCAGCCAATTTCCTAGCGGGAGCTCCTACGAGCAGTACTTC.

The chain is built from TRBV4-1 and TRBJ1-1, with unresolved D. V was pared by 1 base and J by 1 base, with 4 bases between. The CDR3 extends over 13 amino acids. Per germline, CDR1 MGHRA and CDR2 YSYEKL. CDR3 protein: CASSQGRNTEAFF. The CDR3 nucleotides are TGCGCCAGCAGCCAAGGAAGGAACACTGAAGCTTTCTTT.

The chain employs TRBV2 and TRBJ1-2; D perhaps matches TRBD1 (5 bases). The ends were cut back, 3 bases at V and 0 bases at J, with 5 bases in the middle. The CDR3 spans 13 residues. Germline V gene lookup returns CDR1 SNHLY and CDR2 FYNNEI. The CDR3 is CASSEGANYGYTF. The CDR3 coding sequence is TGTGCCAGCAGTGAGGGGGCTAACTATGGCTACACCTTC.

V and J are TRBV2 and TRBJ2-1; tentative D call: TRBD2 (6 bases). CDR3 size: 14 residues. Trimming cost V 8 bases and J 3 bases, with 14 bases left between them. In germline, CDR1 is SNHLY, CDR2 FYNNEI. The chain's CDR3 is CASLFREFYNEQFF. DNA for the CDR3: TGTGCCAGCTTGTTCCGGGAGTTCTACAATGAGCAGTTCTTC.

There are a few counts of this clonotype. V and J are TRBV14 and TRBJ2-5; tentatively, D is TRBD2 (6 bases). Germline V gene lookup returns CDR1 SGHDN and CDR2 FVKESK. CDR3 length: 15 amino acids. V was cut by 4 bases and J by 5 bases, with 17 bases left in between. CDR3 DNA: TGTGCCAGCAGCCGTTACGGGAGTCTGGGTGAGACCCAGTACTTC. Residues: CASSRYGSLGETQYF.

The CDR3 sequence is CASSLYGRGGLSYNEQFF. DNA of the CDR3: TGTGCCAGCAGCTTGTATGGGCGGGGAGGGCTATCCTACAATGAGCAGTTCTTC. This chain links TRBV7-3 with TRBJ2-1; 7 bases fit TRBD2. Unmatched junction bases numbered 12, after V lost 3 bases and J lost 1 base. This CDR3 region has 18 residues. Germline V lookup: CDR1 SGHTA, CDR2 FQGTGA.

This chain uses TRBV20-1 with TRBJ2-3; D possibly corresponds to TRBD1 (5 bases). Trimming pared 0 bases from V and 3 bases from J, leaving 13 bases between. The germline V gene has CDR1 DFQATT and CDR2 SNEGSKA (reference sequence). CDR3 length equals 15 residues. The CDR3 spells CSARDAGMGTDTQYF. CDR3 sequence (DNA): TGCAGTGCTAGAGATGCAGGGATGGGGACAGATACGCAGTATTTT.

The rearrangement joins TRBV28 to TRBJ2-3, with 9 bases identical to TRBD1. Germline CDR1 reads MDHEN; CDR2 reads SYDVKM. The J segment lost 4 bases and the V segment lost 6 bases, leaving 8 bases of the junction unmatched. This CDR3 has 15 amino acids. The CDR3 sequence: CASSPRTGVADTQYF. In nucleotides, the CDR3 is TGTGCCAGCAGCCCCCGGACAGGGGTGGCAGATACGCAGTATTTT.